This T cell receptor beta chain was recovered during a study of CD8+ T cells in alopecia areata. As to this clone: Its antigen is undetermined.

Investigators isolated RNA and reverse transcribed it into cDNA to act as the sequencing template. Here immunoSEQ multiplex PCR was the method, and the copy in TCRdb shows in-frame clones only, minus some. This repertoire shows about 70,000 clones, 29% found once; its top ten account for under 15%. Study-wide results and limits: Tofacitinib significantly brought down scalp clonality and expanded CD8+ clones among top 100. Tissue-resident alphabeta T cells belonging to normal skin likewise get sequenced within scalp specimens.

V was clipped by 5 bases and J by 6 bases, with 12 bases between them. Germline V gene lookup returns CDR1 GTSNPN and CDR2 SVGIG (reference sequence). CDR3 length: 12 amino acids. Documented treatment: oral pan-JAK inhibitor, 5-10 mg twice daily. Researchers gathered lesional scalp punch biopsies and peripheral blood from patients with alopecia areata. The chain is built from TRBV30 and TRBJ2-3; no clear D gene. This receptor was taken from a human donor with alopecia areata. The sample was CD8+ T cells sorted from blood, taken at week 4, from a patient treated with tofacitinib. For the CDR3, the DNA is TGTGCCTGGCGGGTCTCTTGGGATACGCAGTATTTT. Protein sequence: CAWRVSWDTQYF.